This passage covers 32 T cell receptor beta chains from one sample sequenced in a study of T cells expressing NK-cell markers. TCRdb reprocessed the 5' RACE reads and reports one entry per CDR3 protein, with no DNA. The sample table sets out a few hundred thousand distinct CDR3 sequences. The sequenced material came from blood T cells: a sorted CD56 or NKG2C T cell subset, CD4+ or CD8+ T cells, or bulk PBMC T cells (not recorded which). These receptors were collected from a man aged 18 to 29 in good health.

The V gene is TRBV19, the J gene TRBJ1-4; absent DNA, TCRdb's TRBD1 call cannot be checked. The CDR3 has 18 amino acids. CDR1 is LNHDA and CDR2 is SQIVND in the germline V gene (reference sequence). The CDR3 loop is CASTPKIRGRATNEKLFF. The full variable domain, with the rest looked up from reference TRBV19 and TRBJ1-4, is DGGITQSPKYLFRKEGQNVTLSCEQNLNHDAMYWYRQDPGQGLRLIYYSQIVNDFQKGDIAEGYSVSREKKESFPLTVTSAQKNPTAFYLCASTPKIRGRATNEKLFFGSGTQLSVL.

The chain uses TRBV7-2 and TRBJ2-1; the TCRdb D gene call, TRBD2, has no DNA to confirm it. The CDR3 totals 14 residues. Germline CDR1 SGHTA, CDR2 FQGNSA. CDR3 loop: CASSPSGSGYEQFF.

This chain uses TRBV6-2 or TRBV6-3 with TRBJ2-1. This CDR3 has 15 amino acids. CDR1 and CDR2 (germline): MNHEY, SVGEGT. CDR3 sequence reads: CATKSASAAYNEQFF.

The rearrangement uses TRBV3-1 and TRBJ2-1; the TRBD2 assignment by TCRdb is unverifiable without DNA. This CDR3 region has 13 residues. Germline assignment: CDR1 LGHDT and CDR2 YNNKEL (reference sequence). The CDR3: CASSYGTNNEQFF.

V gene TRBV27 combines with J gene TRBJ1-4; TCRdb reports TRBD1, a call that lacks DNA to check it against. The CDR3 extends over 14 amino acids. CDR1 and CDR2 from the germline V gene are MNHEY and SMNVEV (reference sequence). The CDR3: CASSLRGVSEKLFF.

The chain couples TRBV20-1 to TRBJ1-5; the D call of TRBD1 rests on TCRdb alone, since no DNA is present to check it. The V gene's germline CDR1 is DFQATT and CDR2 SNEGSKA (reference sequence). The CDR3 contains 13 residues. The CDR3 sequence: CSASVVQNQPQHF.

The chain carries TRBV5-6 and TRBJ2-3. Germline loops: CDR1 SGHDT, CDR2 YYEEEE. The CDR3 sequence is 13 residues long. The CDR3: CASSFASDTTGYF.

The V and J genes are TRBV7-9 and TRBJ2-7; TCRdb returns TRBD2, unconfirmable since there is no DNA. This CDR3 region has 15 residues. Germline V gene lookup returns CDR1 SEHNR and CDR2 FQNEAQ (reference sequence). The CDR3 protein is CASSWEETGIYEQYF.

V and J are TRBV29-1 and TRBJ2-1; TCRdb outputs TRBD2, but without DNA this stays unchecked. CDR3 length: 18 residues. From germline, CDR1 is SQVTM and CDR2 ANQGSEA. The CDR3 spells CSVEDALAVVGSYNEQFF.

The chain is built from TRBV5-1 and TRBJ1-1; TCRdb designates TRBD1, a call that cannot be tested without DNA. The CDR3 consists of 14 residues. Germline V gives CDR1 SGHRS, CDR2 YFSETQ. The CDR3 is CASNRDDAGQAAFF.

The chain has TRBV7-8 and TRBJ2-7. The germline V gene has CDR1 SGHVS and CDR2 FQNEAQ. The CDR3 totals 12 residues. CDR3 amino acids: CASSLRLGKQYF.

The CDR3 spells CASSYNQRFGSYYDYEQYF. The gene calls are TRBV6-2 or TRBV6-3 and TRBJ2-7. In germline, CDR1 is MNHEY, CDR2 SVGEGT. This CDR3 comprises 19 residues.

The chain is built from TRBV12-3 or TRBV12-4 and TRBJ2-1. The CDR3 loop spans 17 amino acids. The CDR3 sequence: CASSLDLSWHTYNEQFF.

The chain is built from TRBV9 and TRBJ2-7. The CDR3 has 14 residues. Germline V gene data show CDR1 as SGDLS and CDR2 as YYNGEE. CDR3 region: CASSHVADLGEQYF.

The rearrangement links TRBV9 to TRBJ2-1; as DNA is missing, the TRBD1 call by TCRdb cannot be tested. Germline V CDR1 and CDR2: SGDLS, YYNGEE. The CDR3 covers 13 residues. The CDR3 reads CASSLTGGDEQFF.

J is TRBJ2-5 and V is TRBV7-2. From germline, CDR1 is SGHTA and CDR2 FQGNSA. The CDR3 length is 14 residues. The CDR3 loop is CASSLQGLEETQYF.

The V call is TRBV7-8, the J call TRBJ2-1; TCRdb indicates TRBD2, and absent DNA this call remains unverified. The CDR3 extends over 17 amino acids. In germline, CDR1 is SGHVS, CDR2 FQNEAQ. The CDR3 spells CASSFASGTSVYNEQFF.

This rearrangement joins TRBV5-4 to TRBJ2-1; checking the TCRdb D call of TRBD1 is not possible without DNA. Germline V gene data show CDR1 as SGHNT and CDR2 as YYREEE (reference sequence). The CDR3 sequence is 16 residues long. This CDR3 reads CASSARTRGGVNEQFF.

This rearrangement joins TRBV10-3 to TRBJ2-7; the TCRdb D gene call, TRBD2, has no DNA to confirm it. The CDR3 length is 15 residues. Germline-derived CDR1 and CDR2 are ENHRY and SYGVKD. The CDR3 sequence: CAISGGLAETYEQYF.

The chain combines TRBV11-2 with TRBJ1-3; TCRdb indicates TRBD1, and absent DNA this call remains unverified. This CDR3 has 15 residues. The germline V gene has CDR1 SGHAT and CDR2 FQNNGV. CDR3 protein: CASSFRQGSRNTIYF.

The rearrangement links TRBV20-1 to TRBJ2-1; TCRdb proposes TRBD1, but this gene call is untestable without DNA. Germline V gene data show CDR1 as DFQATT and CDR2 as SNEGSKA (reference sequence). The CDR3 consists of 16 residues. The CDR3 reads CSTRAGRGSVHNEQFF.

J is TRBJ2-1 and V is TRBV4-2; the D gene TCRdb calls, TRBD2, cannot be checked with no DNA. The CDR3 runs 14 residues. Germline CDR1 and CDR2: LGHNA and YNFKEQ. This CDR3 reads CASSRSRGNNEQFF.

The chain is built from TRBV7-2 and TRBJ2-1; the D call of TRBD2 rests on TCRdb alone, since no DNA is present to check it. The germline gives CDR1 SGHTA, CDR2 FQGNSA. The CDR3 totals 15 residues. CDR3: CASSTRLADYNEQFF.

The CDR3 reads CASRITENYNEQFF. The V gene is TRBV2, the J gene TRBJ2-1. The CDR3 is 14 residues long. Looked up from germline, CDR1 is SNHLY and CDR2 is FYNNEI.

The V call is TRBV20-1, the J call TRBJ2-1; without DNA, the TCRdb call of TRBD2 cannot be checked. The CDR3 consists of 12 residues. CDR1 DFQATT and CDR2 SNEGSKA come from the germline V gene (reference sequence). This CDR3 reads CSAGPLRDEQFF.

This chain connects TRBV5-1 to TRBJ2-5; TCRdb's D call of TRBD2 is untestable without DNA. The CDR3 contains 13 residues. From germline, CDR1 is SGHRS and CDR2 YFSETQ. The CDR3 region is CASSSAGGETQYF.

The V gene is TRBV10-3, the J gene TRBJ2-1; the D call of TRBD1 rests on TCRdb alone, since no DNA is present to check it. Per the germline V gene, CDR1 is ENHRY and CDR2 is SYGVKD. The CDR3 is 15 residues long. CDR3 amino acids: CAISARQGAYNEQFF.

J is TRBJ2-1 and V is TRBV30; TCRdb designates TRBD2, a call that cannot be tested without DNA. From germline, CDR1 is GTSNPN and CDR2 SVGIG (reference sequence). The CDR3 consists of 14 residues. CDR3 protein: CALKAGEGYNEQFF.

This chain uses TRBV12-3 or TRBV12-4 with TRBJ1-1; as DNA is missing, the TRBD1 call by TCRdb cannot be tested. The CDR3 sequence is 13 residues long. The CDR3 loop reads CASTLDSLAEAFF.

This sequence joins TRBV6-1 and TRBJ2-7; there is no DNA to check the TCRdb D call of TRBD1. CDR1 is MNHNS and CDR2 is SASEGT in the germline V gene. This CDR3 spans 15 amino acids. The CDR3 reads CASSPTSGTTYEQYF.

The chain links TRBV29-1 to TRBJ1-1; TCRdb proposes TRBD1, but this gene call is untestable without DNA. This CDR3 is 15 amino acids long. Germline lookup yields CDR1 SQVTM and CDR2 ANQGSEA. The CDR3 region is CSVEVWGASNTEAFF. The full variable domain, rest sourced from reference TRBV29-1 and TRBJ1-1, is SAVISQKPSRDICQRGTSLTIQCQVDSQVTMMFWYRQQPGQSLTLIATANQGSEATYESGFVIDKFPISRPNLTFSTLTVSNMSPEDSSIYLCSVEVWGASNTEAFFGQGTRLTVV.

This rearrangement joins TRBV4-3 to TRBJ2-5; TCRdb proposes TRBD2, but this gene call is untestable without DNA. Germline V gives CDR1 LGHNA, CDR2 YSLEER. CDR3 length: 16 residues. This CDR3 is CASSQGLAGTSETQYF.